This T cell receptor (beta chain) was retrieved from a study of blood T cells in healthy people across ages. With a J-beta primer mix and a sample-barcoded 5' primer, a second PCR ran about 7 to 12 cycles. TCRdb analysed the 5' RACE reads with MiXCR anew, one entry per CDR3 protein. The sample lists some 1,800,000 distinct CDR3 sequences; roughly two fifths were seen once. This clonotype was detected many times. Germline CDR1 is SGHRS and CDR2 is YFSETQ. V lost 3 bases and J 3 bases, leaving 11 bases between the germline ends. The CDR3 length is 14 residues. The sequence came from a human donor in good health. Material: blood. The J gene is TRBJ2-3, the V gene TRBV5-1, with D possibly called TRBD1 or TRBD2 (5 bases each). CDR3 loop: CASSWGTNTDTQYF. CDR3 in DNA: TGCGCCAGCAGCTGGGGGACCAATACAGATACGCAGTATTTT. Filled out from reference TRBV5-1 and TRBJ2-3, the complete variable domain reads KAGVTQTPRYLIKTRGQQVTLSCSPISGHRSVSWYQQTPGQGLQFLFEYFSETQRNKGNFPGRFSGRQFSNSRSEMNVSTLELGDSALYLCASSWGTNTDTQYFGPGTRLTVL.